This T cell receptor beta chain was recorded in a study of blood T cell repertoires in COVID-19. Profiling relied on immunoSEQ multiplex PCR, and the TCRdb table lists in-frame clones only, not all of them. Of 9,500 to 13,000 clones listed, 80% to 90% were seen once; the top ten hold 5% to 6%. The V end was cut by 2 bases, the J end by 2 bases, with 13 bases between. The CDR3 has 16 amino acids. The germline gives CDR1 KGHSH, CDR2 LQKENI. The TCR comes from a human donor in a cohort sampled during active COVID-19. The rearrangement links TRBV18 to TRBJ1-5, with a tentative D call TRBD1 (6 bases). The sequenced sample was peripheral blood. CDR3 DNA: TGTGCCAGCTCACCAGGGGCAGGGGATGGCAATCAGCCCCAGCATTTT. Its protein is CASSPGAGDGNQPQHF.